This TCR beta chain came from a study of blood T cell repertoires in COVID-19. Across the study: Italy, Spain and the United States were the sources of the convalescent and acute COVID-19 samples.

Participants were aged roughly 18 to 90 years from roughly 26 US areas. Repertoires were generated with immunoSEQ multiplex PCR, while TCRdb's copy carries only in-frame clones and drops some. The table lists roughly 300,000 clones, approximately 86% of them singletons. V lost 5 bases and J lost 7; bases outside the gene matches: 6. The CDR3 length is 15 residues. Per the germline V gene, CDR1 is SGHTA and CDR2 is FQGNSA. The TCR originated in a woman in her 40s with acute COVID-19. Sequencing was performed on PBMCs or T cells enriched from blood (not recorded which). The chain links TRBV7-2 to TRBJ1-4; TRBD1 aligns across 11 bases. The CDR3 nucleotides are TGTGCCAGCAGCCGGAGGACAGGGGGCGGTGAAAAACTGTTTTTT. This translates into CASSRRTGGGEKLFF. Drawing the rest from reference TRBV7-2 and TRBJ1-4, the complete variable domain is GAGVSQSPSNKVTEKGKDVELRCDPISGHTALYWYRQSLGQGLEFLIYFQGNSAPDKSGLPSDRFSAERTGGSVSTLTIQRTQQEDSAVYLCASSRRTGGGEKLFFGSGTQLSVL.